These 32 T cell receptor beta chains were all obtained from the same sample, sequenced in a study of cytomegalovirus exposure and HLA in healthy donors. The study ran its PCR with 60 Vbeta and 13 Jbeta primers. Assay used: immunoSEQ multiplex PCR; TCRdb lists only in-frame clones, some missing. The sample includes roughly 100,000 clones, 60% to 80% of them seen just once. Source material: PBMCs. Receptors originate from a male donor in good health and CMV-seropositive.

V gene TRBV20-1 combines with J gene TRBJ2-7, with D tentatively TRBD1 (6 bases). The CDR3 is 11 amino acids. Germline V gene sequence: CDR1 DFQATT, CDR2 SNEGSKA (reference sequence). V lost 3 bases and J 6 bases, leaving 9 bases between the germline ends. CDR3 bases: TGCAGTGCTAGCGGGACACTCGAGCAGTACTTC. It codes for CSASGTLEQYF.

This clone has a handful of counts. The chain employs TRBV5-1 and TRBJ1-1, with TRBD1 matching 9 bases. Trimming removed 0 bases from V and 9 bases from J; junction bases left unmatched: 6. The germline gives CDR1 SGHRS, CDR2 YFSETQ. This CDR3 comprises 14 residues. This chain's CDR3 is CASSLGTGAVQAFF. The CDR3 DNA reads as TGCGCCAGCAGCTTGGGGACAGGGGCTGTACAAGCTTTCTTT.

The chain is built from TRBV15 and TRBJ2-1; 8 bases match TRBD2. V lost 5 bases to trimming and J lost 10 bases; unmatched junction nucleotides: 7. CDR1 is LNHNV, CDR2 YYDKDF, per germline (reference sequence). The CDR3 covers 13 residues. The CDR3 sequence is CATSPNRLAEQFF. In nucleotides, the CDR3 is TGTGCCACCAGCCCCAACCGACTAGCGGAGCAGTTCTTC.

This clone appeared a few times. The chain recombines TRBV5-4 with TRBJ2-1; 7 nucleotides align to TRBD2. The germline V gene encodes CDR1 SGHNT and CDR2 YYREEE (reference sequence). The CDR3 runs 14 residues. J was trimmed by 5 bases and V by 1 base; bases with no gene match: 3. CDR3 region: CASSLKLANNEQFF. In DNA form, the CDR3 reads TGTGCCAGCAGCTTGAAACTAGCGAACAATGAGCAGTTCTTC.

Worth noting for this clone: One junction end disagrees with the germline gene, perhaps due to a read error. This chain uses TRBV30 with TRBJ1-4; 8 bases align to TRBD1. Per germline, CDR1 GTSNPN and CDR2 SVGIG (reference sequence). The CDR3 consists of 14 residues. The CDR3 protein is CAWRETGDRGKTVF. The CDR3 DNA is TGTGCCTGGAGGGAGACAGGGGATAGGGGAAAAACTGTTTTT.

The chain couples TRBV6-1 to TRBJ1-5; D may be TRBD1 (5 bases). Germline CDR1 is MNHNS and CDR2 is SASEGT. V was cut by 1 base and J by 11 bases, with 15 bases left in between. This CDR3 has 14 residues. The CDR3 sequence is CASSEVPAQGAQHF. In DNA form, the CDR3 reads TGTGCCAGCAGTGAAGTTCCAGCCCAAGGGGCCCAGCATTTT.

The chain couples TRBV6-5 to TRBJ2-5; tentatively, D is TRBD2 (6 bases). The CDR3 consists of 15 residues. Germline CDR1 MNHEY, CDR2 SVGAGI. V lost 5 bases and J 5 bases, leaving 18 bases between the germline ends. DNA of the CDR3: TGTGCCAGCAGTAAGGGCGCGGAGGGAGTGGAGACCCAGTACTTC. Translation: CASSKGAEGVETQYF.

Here the CDR3 DNA reads TGTGCCAGCAGCCAGCGGGCTGATGGTTTGGATACGCAGTATTTT. Translating gives CASSQRADGLDTQYF. This chain connects TRBV7-3 to TRBJ2-3, with D tentatively TRBD2 (6 bases). This CDR3 comprises 15 residues. Germline V gives CDR1 SGHTA, CDR2 FQGTGA. Trimming stripped 5 bases from V and 6 bases from J, with 18 bases between. Using reference TRBV7-3 and TRBJ2-3 for the parts outside the CDR3, the full variable domain is GAGVSQTPSNKVTEKGKYVELRCDPISGHTALYWYRQSLGQGPEFLIYFQGTGAADDSGLPNDRFFAVRPEGSVSTLKIQRTERGDSAVYLCASSQRADGLDTQYFGPGTRLTVL.

The chain combines TRBV28 with TRBJ2-7; 11 nucleotides match TRBD1. From germline, CDR1 is MDHEN and CDR2 SYDVKM. CDR3 length equals 14 residues. Trimming removed 7 bases from V and 2 bases from J; junction bases left unmatched: 4. CDR3 region: CASTEGQGAYEQYF. Written as DNA, the CDR3 is TGTGCCAGCACTGAGGGACAGGGGGCCTACGAGCAGTACTTC. Complete variable domain (other parts from reference TRBV28 and TRBJ2-7): DVKVTQSSRYLVKRTGEKVFLECVQDMDHENMFWYRQDPGLGLRLIYFSYDVKMKEKGDIPEGYSVSREKKERFSLILESASTNQTSMYLCASTEGQGAYEQYFGPGTRLTVT.

This chain links TRBV6-6 with TRBJ2-7; D is unclear. Germline V gene sequence: CDR1 MNHNY, CDR2 SVGAGI (reference sequence). The ends were cut back, 5 bases at V and 3 bases at J, with 5 bases in the middle. The CDR3 has 11 amino acids. The CDR3 DNA reads TGTGCCAGCAGTCCGTACTACGAGCAGTACTTC. Translation: CASSPYYEQYF.

V gene TRBV27 combines with J gene TRBJ2-1; the match to TRBD2 covers 15 bases. This CDR3 is built from 18 residues. J gave up 1 base and V 4 bases, and 5 bases lay outside the gene matches. CDR1 is MNHEY, CDR2 SMNVEV, per germline (reference sequence). CDR3 loop: CASSWGLAGGDSYNEQFF. The CDR3 DNA follows: TGTGCCAGCAGTTGGGGACTAGCGGGAGGTGATTCCTACAATGAGCAGTTCTTC.

The rearrangement joins TRBV28 to TRBJ2-3; no clear D. From germline, CDR1 is MDHEN and CDR2 SYDVKM. This CDR3 is 12 amino acids long. With 6 bases removed from V and 5 bases from J, the gap between germline ends came to 9 bases. The CDR3 spells CASSQQIDTQYF. CDR3 in DNA: TGTGCCAGCAGCCAACAAATAGATACGCAGTATTTT.

The J gene is TRBJ2-3, the V gene TRBV5-6; 11 bases agree with TRBD2. The CDR3 runs 16 residues. Trimming cost V 0 bases and J 5 bases; bases outside gene matches: 5. Germline CDR1 reads SGHDT; CDR2 reads YYEEEE. CDR3 loop: CASSLVAGGPIDTQYF. As DNA, the CDR3 is TGTGCCAGCAGCTTGGTAGCGGGAGGGCCGATAGATACGCAGTATTTT. Full variable domain (outside the CDR3, taken from reference TRBV5-6 and TRBJ2-3): DAGVTQSPTHLIKTRGQQVTLRCSPKSGHDTVSWYQQALGQGPQFIFQYYEEEERQRGNFPDRFSGHQFPNYSSELNVNALLLGDSALYLCASSLVAGGPIDTQYFGPGTRLTVL.

The chain uses TRBV4-2 and TRBJ1-5; D is possibly TRBD1 (5 bases). This CDR3 is 15 amino acids long. The germline CDR1 and CDR2 sequences are LGHNA and YNFKEQ. The V gene lost 1 base and the J gene lost 5 bases, with 12 bases spanning the gap. CDR3 nucleotides: TGTGCCAGCAGCCAAGCAGTCACAGGAGATCAGCCCCAGCATTTT. Its translation is CASSQAVTGDQPQHF.

The chain joins TRBV7-8 to TRBJ2-3; 8 nucleotides match TRBD2. The V gene end was trimmed by 3 bases and the J gene end by 1 base; junction bases not matched to a gene: 6. CDR3 size: 16 residues. CDR1 and CDR2 from the germline V gene are SGHVS and FQNEAQ. Here the CDR3 DNA reads TGTGCCAGCAGCTTGGCCGGGGGGGCCCGCACAGATACGCAGTATTTT. Its protein product is CASSLAGGARTDTQYF.

V is TRBV19 and J is TRBJ2-1; 9 bases agree with TRBD2. The germline gives CDR1 LNHDA, CDR2 SQIVND (reference sequence). CDR3 size: 17 residues. V lost 4 bases, J lost 10 bases, and 17 bases stayed unmatched. CDR3 in amino acids: CASSTLPGLASRHEQFF. As DNA, the CDR3 is TGTGCCAGTAGTACCCTCCCGGGACTAGCATCCCGGCACGAGCAGTTCTTC.

The sample holds one count of this clone. The CDR3, as DNA: TGTGCCACCGCCGAGGGAGGGTACGGCGAGCAGTACTTC. Translated: CATAEGGYGEQYF. The V and J genes are TRBV19 and TRBJ2-7, with TRBD2 identical over 7 bases. This CDR3 is 13 amino acids long. The trim removed 10 bases at V and 6 bases at J, leaving 12 bases unmatched. Per germline, CDR1 LNHDA and CDR2 SQIVND (reference sequence).

The chain combines TRBV25-1 with TRBJ1-4; weak D call: TRBD1 (5 bases). This CDR3 has 15 residues. Per the germline V gene, CDR1 is MGHDK and CDR2 is SYGVNS. V lost 3 bases to trimming and J lost 3 bases, with 11 bases between them. For the CDR3, the DNA is TGTGCCAGCAGTGACCGGGTAGGGGCTAATGAAAAACTGTTTTTT. Translation: CASSDRVGANEKLFF.

The J gene is TRBJ2-1, the V gene TRBV5-4; 12 bases are shared with TRBD2. There are 15 residues in the CDR3. V gave up 3 bases and J gave up 5 bases; unmatched junction bases: 3. CDR1 is SGHNT and CDR2 is YYREEE in the germline V gene (reference sequence). The CDR3 coding sequence is TGTGCCAGCAGCTCGGGACTAGCGGGTAACAATGAGCAGTTCTTC. It encodes CASSSGLAGNNEQFF.

This clone was seen only once. This rearrangement joins TRBV2 to TRBJ2-1, with 11 bases that match TRBD2. Looked up from germline, CDR1 is SNHLY and CDR2 is FYNNEI. This CDR3 comprises 19 residues. Losses at the gene ends were 8 bases for V and 2 bases for J; bases not matched to a gene: 17. The CDR3 sequence is CASLGEGTSGSRTYNEQFF. The CDR3 nucleotides read TGTGCCAGCTTGGGTGAGGGCACTAGCGGGAGCCGAACCTACAATGAGCAGTTCTTC.

V gene TRBV18 combines with J gene TRBJ2-5; TRBD2 matches 9 bases. The J segment lost 4 bases and the V segment lost 3 bases, leaving 3 bases of the junction unmatched. The CDR3 extends over 14 amino acids. CDR1 and CDR2 (germline): KGHSH, LQKENI. The CDR3 DNA reads TGTGCCAGCTCACCGGGACTAGCTGGAGAGACCCAGTACTTC. Amino acids: CASSPGLAGETQYF.

This chain connects TRBV7-2 to TRBJ2-5; D remains ambiguous. The DNA end lines up better with TRBJ2-7; the J call may be wrong. CDR3 length: 12 amino acids. Germline V gene data show CDR1 as SGHTA and CDR2 as FQGNSA. The CDR3 bases are TGTGCCAGCAGCCAAACCTTCTACGAGCAGTACTTC. Translation gives CASSQTFYEQYF.

The chain links TRBV19 to TRBJ2-1; 8 nucleotides line up with TRBD1. CDR3 length: 19 residues. With V trimmed by 4 bases and J by 6 bases, 20 bases remained unmatched. Germline V gene lookup returns CDR1 LNHDA and CDR2 SQIVND (reference sequence). CDR3 region: CASSRAPGQAGTYLNEQFF. Written as DNA, the CDR3 is TGTGCCAGTAGTAGAGCTCCGGGACAGGCTGGTACTTATCTCAATGAGCAGTTCTTC.

This clone was recorded once. The genes are TRBV18 and TRBJ2-7; 10 nucleotides agree with TRBD1. V gave up 6 bases and J gave up 4 bases; unmatched junction bases: 9. Germline loops: CDR1 KGHSH, CDR2 LQKENI. The CDR3 is 15 amino acids. In DNA, the CDR3 is TGTGCCAGCTCCCCATTAGGGACAGGGGAGTACGAGCAGTACTTC. Protein: CASSPLGTGEYEQYF.

This chain connects TRBV7-2 to TRBJ2-1; 8 nucleotides align to TRBD1. The CDR3 length is 14 residues. The germline gives CDR1 SGHTA, CDR2 FQGNSA. Unmatched junction bases numbered 7, after V lost 3 bases and J lost 9 bases. The CDR3 here is CASSFSGQASEQFF. CDR3 bases: TGTGCCAGCAGCTTTTCGGGACAGGCCTCTGAGCAGTTCTTC.

V gene TRBV10-3 combines with J gene TRBJ2-3; D not resolved. Per germline, CDR1 ENHRY and CDR2 SYGVKD. Between the trimmed V and J ends, which lost 10 bases and 5 bases, there was a span of 10 bases. The CDR3 spans 11 residues. Here the CDR3 reads CATSLRDTQYF. DNA for the CDR3: TGTGCCACCTCCCTACGAGATACGCAGTATTTT.

This clone has just a few counts. This rearrangement joins TRBV11-3 to TRBJ2-1; the D gene is possibly TRBD1 (5 bases). The V end was cut by 1 base, the J end by 6 bases, with 13 bases between. This CDR3 spans 15 amino acids. Germline assignment: CDR1 SGHNT and CDR2 YENEEA. The CDR3 coding sequence is TGTGCCAGCAGCTTAGGGCTGGCAGGGTCCAATGAGCAGTTCTTC. It is translated as CASSLGLAGSNEQFF.

The chain carries TRBV5-1 and TRBJ2-1; D is possibly TRBD2 (6 bases). CDR3 size: 15 residues. Trimming left V 1 base short and J 3 bases short, with 11 bases between. Germline assignment: CDR1 SGHRS and CDR2 YFSETQ. In nucleotides, the CDR3 is TGCGCCAGCAGCTTGCGGGAGCCAGGCTACAATGAGCAGTTCTTC. It is translated as CASSLREPGYNEQFF. Based on the CDR3 plus reference TRBV5-1 and TRBJ2-1, the full variable domain is KAGVTQTPRYLIKTRGQQVTLSCSPISGHRSVSWYQQTPGQGLQFLFEYFSETQRNKGNFPGRFSGRQFSNSRSEMNVSTLELGDSALYLCASSLREPGYNEQFFGPGTRLTVL.

The J gene is TRBJ2-7, the V gene TRBV9, with unresolved D. This CDR3 is built from 13 residues. CDR1 is SGDLS and CDR2 is YYNGEE in the germline V gene. V was cut by 4 bases and J by 6 bases, with 14 bases left in between. CDR3 protein: CASSSRRNSEQYF. For the CDR3, the DNA is TGTGCCAGCAGCTCCCGACGGAACAGCGAGCAGTACTTC.

This clone came up a few times. The rearrangement joins TRBV5-1 to TRBJ2-7; the match to TRBD1 covers 10 bases. The CDR3 consists of 15 residues. V shed 2 bases, J shed 5 bases, and the junction held 7 bases outside the gene matches. In germline, CDR1 is SGHRS, CDR2 YFSETQ. The CDR3 loop is CASSFISGQGHEQYF. CDR3 nucleotides: TGCGCCAGCAGCTTTATTTCGGGACAGGGGCACGAGCAGTACTTC.

The chain carries TRBV29-1 and TRBJ2-1, with 8 bases aligning to TRBD2. This CDR3 has 13 residues. In germline, CDR1 is SQVTM, CDR2 ANQGSEA. J lost 7 bases, V lost 5 bases, and 7 bases had no gene match. CDR3 sequence reads: CSVFSGAPNEQFF. The CDR3, as DNA: TGCAGCGTTTTTAGCGGGGCCCCGAATGAGCAGTTCTTC.

The V gene is TRBV5-1, the J gene TRBJ2-1, with 11 bases aligning to TRBD2. V was clipped by 1 base and J by 3 bases; unmatched bases: 0. Per the germline V gene, CDR1 is SGHRS and CDR2 is YFSETQ. The CDR3 sequence is 15 residues long. The CDR3 DNA sequence: TGCGCCAGCAGCTTGACTAGCGGGAGCTACAATGAGCAGTTCTTC. Its protein product is CASSLTSGSYNEQFF. The full variable domain, in which reference TRBV5-1 and TRBJ2-1 provide the parts outside the CDR3, is KAGVTQTPRYLIKTRGQQVTLSCSPISGHRSVSWYQQTPGQGLQFLFEYFSETQRNKGNFPGRFSGRQFSNSRSEMNVSTLELGDSALYLCASSLTSGSYNEQFFGPGTRLTVL.